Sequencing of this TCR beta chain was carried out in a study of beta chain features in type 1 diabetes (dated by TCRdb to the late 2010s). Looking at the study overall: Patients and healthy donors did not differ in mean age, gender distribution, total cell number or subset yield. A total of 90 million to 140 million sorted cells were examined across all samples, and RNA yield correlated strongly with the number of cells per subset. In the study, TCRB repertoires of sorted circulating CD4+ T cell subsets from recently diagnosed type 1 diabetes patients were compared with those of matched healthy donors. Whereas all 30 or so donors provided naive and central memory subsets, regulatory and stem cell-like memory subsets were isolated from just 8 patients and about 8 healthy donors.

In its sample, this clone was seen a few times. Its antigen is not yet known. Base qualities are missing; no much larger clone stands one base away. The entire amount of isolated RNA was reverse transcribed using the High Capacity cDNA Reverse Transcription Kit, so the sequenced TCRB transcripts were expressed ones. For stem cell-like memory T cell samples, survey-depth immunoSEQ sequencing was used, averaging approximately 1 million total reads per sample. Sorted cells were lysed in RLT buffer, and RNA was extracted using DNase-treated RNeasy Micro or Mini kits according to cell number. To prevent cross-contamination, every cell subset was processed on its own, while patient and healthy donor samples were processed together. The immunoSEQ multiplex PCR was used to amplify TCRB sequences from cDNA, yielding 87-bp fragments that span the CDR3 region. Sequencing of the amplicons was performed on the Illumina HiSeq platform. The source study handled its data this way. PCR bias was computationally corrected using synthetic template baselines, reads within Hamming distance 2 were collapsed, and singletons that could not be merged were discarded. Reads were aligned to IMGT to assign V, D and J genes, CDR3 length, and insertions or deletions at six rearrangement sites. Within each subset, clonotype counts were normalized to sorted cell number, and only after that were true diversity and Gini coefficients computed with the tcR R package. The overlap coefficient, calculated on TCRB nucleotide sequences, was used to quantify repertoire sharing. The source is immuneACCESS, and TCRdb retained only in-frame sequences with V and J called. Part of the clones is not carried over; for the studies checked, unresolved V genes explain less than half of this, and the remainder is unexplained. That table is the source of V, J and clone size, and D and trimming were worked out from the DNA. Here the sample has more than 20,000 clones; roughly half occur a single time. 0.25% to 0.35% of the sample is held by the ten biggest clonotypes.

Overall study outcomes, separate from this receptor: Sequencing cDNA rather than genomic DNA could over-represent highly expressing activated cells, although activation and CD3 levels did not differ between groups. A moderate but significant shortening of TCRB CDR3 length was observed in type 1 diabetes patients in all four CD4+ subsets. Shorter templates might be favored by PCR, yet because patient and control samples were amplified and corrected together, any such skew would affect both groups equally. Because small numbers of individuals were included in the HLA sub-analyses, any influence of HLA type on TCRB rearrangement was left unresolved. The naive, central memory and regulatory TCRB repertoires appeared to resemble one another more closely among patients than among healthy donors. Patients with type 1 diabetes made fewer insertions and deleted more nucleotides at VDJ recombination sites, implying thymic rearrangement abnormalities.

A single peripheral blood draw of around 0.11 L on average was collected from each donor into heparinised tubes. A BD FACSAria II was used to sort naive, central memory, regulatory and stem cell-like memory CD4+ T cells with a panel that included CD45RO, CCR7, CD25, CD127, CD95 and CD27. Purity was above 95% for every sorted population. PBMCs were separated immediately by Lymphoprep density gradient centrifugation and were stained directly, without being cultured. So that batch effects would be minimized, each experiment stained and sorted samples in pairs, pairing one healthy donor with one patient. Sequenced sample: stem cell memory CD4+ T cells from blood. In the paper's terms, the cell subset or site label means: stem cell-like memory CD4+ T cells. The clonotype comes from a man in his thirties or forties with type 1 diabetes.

The CDR3 region: CAWSAGTGDYGYTF. DNA sequence: TGTGCCTGGAGTGCCGGGACAGGGGACTATGGCTACACCTTC. The rearrangement combines TRBV30 with TRBJ1-2, with 10 junctional bases fitting TRBD1. V has 1 base trimmed and J has 3 bases trimmed; junction bases matching no gene number 2. From the germline V gene (reference sequence), CDR1 is GTSNPN and CDR2 is SVGIG. The CDR3 measures 14 amino acids from cysteine to phenylalanine. Only the CDR3 part of the read is kept: 42 bases, read in frame from the first base.